Reported below is one TCR beta chain. Its antigen is unidentified. This entry comes from a study of T cell responses to AZD1222 COVID-19 vaccine. Broader study findings: Two AZD1222 administrations were followed by greater Spike-specific TCR breadth and depth.

Using immunoSEQ multiplex PCR, the repertoire was profiled, and TCRdb retains in-frame clones only, with some absent. The profile covers 75,000 to 100,000 clones, with nearly 90% appearing a single time and roughly 5.2% taken by the ten largest. Germline lookup yields CDR1 MGHRA and CDR2 YSYEKL. V gave up 5 bases and J gave up 5 bases, with 16 bases separating them. The CDR3 contains 15 residues. The rearrangement uses TRBV4-1 and TRBJ2-4; TRBD1 or TRBD2 may be the D gene (5 bases each). The sample here was peripheral blood, taken on day 0 of AZD1222 vaccination. The clonotype was recovered from an adult in good health. The CDR3 reads CASSLTWVGENIQYF. In DNA form, the CDR3 reads TGCGCCAGCAGCTTAACTTGGGTGGGGGAAAACATTCAGTACTTC.